These 29 T cell receptor beta chains share one sample of origin, sequenced in a study of shared clonotypes between healthy human individuals. CD8 cells classed as naive were CD45RO-negative and positively selected for CCR7, excluding terminally differentiated effector memory CD45RA+ cells. The table came from immunoSEQ multiplex PCR; TCRdb's copy has only in-frame clones and leaves some out. The table has around 1,900,000 clones, about 94% seen once. The sequenced sample consisted of naive CD8+ T cells from PBMCs. The source is a man aged 18 to 29 in good health. Some clones in this sample may be carry-over from other donors' samples.

The chain combines TRBV19 with TRBJ1-2; D not resolved. V was trimmed by 3 bases and J by 4 bases, leaving 24 bases between them. CDR3 length: 18 residues. Germline loops: CDR1 LNHDA, CDR2 SQIVND (reference sequence). CDR3 loop: CASSIGPLRERESYGYTF. CDR3 in DNA: TGTGCCAGTAGTATTGGCCCTCTACGGGAACGGGAAAGCTATGGCTACACCTTC.

The genes are TRBV30 and TRBJ2-1; tentatively, D is TRBD2 (5 bases). In germline, CDR1 is GTSNPN, CDR2 SVGIG (reference sequence). CDR3 length: 18 residues. V was pared by 3 bases and J by 4 bases, with 25 bases between. The CDR3 DNA sequence: TGTGCCTGGAGCGACCACCAGACTCCAGGTTGGAGGTACAATGAGCAGTTCTTC. Protein product: CAWSDHQTPGWRYNEQFF.

V usage is TRBV29-1 and J usage is TRBJ2-1; D possibly matches TRBD1 or TRBD2 (5 bases each). Germline V gene data show CDR1 as SQVTM and CDR2 as ANQGSEA. The CDR3 loop spans 14 amino acids. The V end was cut by 3 bases, the J end by 4 bases, with 13 bases between. The DNA of the CDR3 is TGCAGCGTTGATGGGGGTAGGATGTACAATGAGCAGTTCTTC. It encodes CSVDGGRMYNEQFF.

This clone was found once. The genes are TRBV4-3 and TRBJ2-6; 7 bases fit TRBD1. J gave up 2 bases and V 4 bases, and 2 bases lay outside the gene matches. The CDR3 has 15 residues. Germline V gene data show CDR1 as LGHNA and CDR2 as YSLEER. CDR3 loop: CASSRGTAGANVLTF. CDR3 sequence (DNA): TGCGCCAGCAGCCGAGGGACAGCTGGGGCCAACGTCCTGACTTTC.

The table lists this clone with a count of one. The J gene is TRBJ1-2, the V gene TRBV7-8; 7 positions match TRBD1. The J segment lost 10 bases and the V segment lost 6 bases, leaving 14 bases of the junction unmatched. This CDR3 is built from 14 residues. Per the germline V gene, CDR1 is SGHVS and CDR2 is FQNEAQ. The CDR3, as DNA: TGTGCCAGCAGTTATACCAGGGGGGACTGGGACTACACCTTC. Amino acid sequence: CASSYTRGDWDYTF.

The chain couples TRBV5-1 to TRBJ2-2; 8 positions agree with TRBD2. CDR3 length equals 18 residues. CDR1 is SGHRS, CDR2 YFSETQ, per germline. After removal of 4 bases from V and 3 bases from J, the junction contained 14 bases not matched to a gene. This chain's CDR3 is CASSPPTPSGLHTGELFF. The CDR3 DNA follows: TGCGCCAGCAGCCCCCCAACCCCTAGCGGGCTACACACCGGGGAGCTGTTTTTT.

The chain has TRBV27 and TRBJ1-5; D is undetermined. Trimming cost V 7 bases and J 7 bases, with 14 bases left between them. Per the germline V gene, CDR1 is MNHEY and CDR2 is SMNVEV (reference sequence). CDR3 size: 13 residues. The CDR3 protein is CASMGSFGQPQHF. The CDR3 region has the DNA TGTGCCAGCATGGGTAGCTTCGGCCAGCCCCAGCATTTT.

This clone appeared a single time. The chain couples TRBV15 to TRBJ2-2, with D uncertain. Germline values: CDR1 LNHNV, CDR2 YYDKDF (reference sequence). CDR3 length: 14 residues. The V end was cut by 0 bases, the J end by 3 bases, with 5 bases between. The CDR3 loop is CATSRDADTGELFF. CDR3 DNA: TGTGCCACCAGCAGAGATGCGGACACCGGGGAGCTGTTTTTT. Looking up the rest from reference TRBV15 and TRBJ2-2 gives the full variable domain: DAMVIQNPRYQVTQFGKPVTLSCSQTLNHNVMYWYQQKSSQAPKLLFHYYDKDFNNEADTPDNFQSRRPNTSFCFLDIRSPGLGDTAMYLCATSRDADTGELFFGEGSRLTVL.

Remarks on this clone: Other DNA sequences in this sample translate to the same CDR3. This rearrangement joins TRBV6-6 to TRBJ2-3; no clear D gene. Per germline, CDR1 MNHNY and CDR2 SVGAGI (reference sequence). The ends were cut back, 0 bases at V and 3 bases at J, with 4 bases in the middle. The CDR3 length is 13 residues. CDR3 in DNA: TGTGCCAGCAGTTACTCCAATACAGATACGCAGTATTTT. It codes for CASSYSNTDTQYF.

The chain links TRBV19 to TRBJ1-5, with TRBD1 matching over 8 bases. V lost 5 bases and J lost 9; bases outside the gene matches: 12. This CDR3 has 15 residues. From germline, CDR1 is LNHDA and CDR2 SQIVND (reference sequence). The CDR3 protein is CASSFGQGPRWPQHF. The CDR3 coding sequence is TGTGCCAGTAGTTTCGGACAGGGCCCTCGGTGGCCCCAGCATTTT.

V usage is TRBV10-3 and J usage is TRBJ1-1; D uncertain. V gave up 6 bases and J gave up 7 bases, with 12 bases separating them. The V gene's germline CDR1 is ENHRY and CDR2 SYGVKD. The CDR3 length is 12 residues. The CDR3 here is CAISGKRGEAFF. The CDR3 DNA sequence: TGTGCCATCAGCGGAAAACGGGGTGAAGCTTTCTTT.

This sequence joins TRBV29-1 and TRBJ1-1; a possible D gene is TRBD1 (6 bases). The CDR3 is 16 residues long. Trimming stripped 4 bases from V and 4 bases from J, with 22 bases between. Germline lookup yields CDR1 SQVTM and CDR2 ANQGSEA. As DNA, the CDR3 is TGCAGCGTTGCGGGGGACGGTAACTTCAGGGGCACTGAAGCTTTCTTT. This encodes CSVAGDGNFRGTEAFF. The variable domain in full, with the rest retrieved from reference TRBV29-1 and TRBJ1-1, is SAVISQKPSRDICQRGTSLTIQCQVDSQVTMMFWYRQQPGQSLTLIATANQGSEATYESGFVIDKFPISRPNLTFSTLTVSNMSPEDSSIYLCSVAGDGNFRGTEAFFGQGTRLTVV.

The chain uses TRBV27 and TRBJ2-5; TRBD1 or TRBD2 may be the D gene (6 bases each). This CDR3 contains 13 residues. With 9 bases removed from V and 3 bases from J, the gap between germline ends came to 14 bases. Germline values: CDR1 MNHEY, CDR2 SMNVEV (reference sequence). As DNA, the CDR3 is TGTGCCAGTCAGGGGCGGGAAGAAGAGACCCAGTACTTC. It translates to CASQGREEETQYF.

The chain employs TRBV27 and TRBJ1-4; D may be TRBD1 (6 bases). Germline values: CDR1 MNHEY, CDR2 SMNVEV (reference sequence). The length of the CDR3 is 12 residues. V lost 5 bases and J lost 16, with 17 bases in between. CDR3 nucleotides: TGTGCCAGCAGTCGGTGGGGGGGGCCGAAGTTTTTT. Translating it yields CASSRWGGPKFF.

This clone has a single count. The rearrangement joins TRBV27 to TRBJ2-4; D is undetermined. CDR3 length: 11 amino acids. The V end was cut by 4 bases, the J end by 7 bases, with 5 bases between. Germline lookup yields CDR1 MNHEY and CDR2 SMNVEV (reference sequence). The CDR3 DNA reads TGTGCCAGCAGTTATGGGAACATTCAGTACTTC. As protein: CASSYGNIQYF.

The chain is built from TRBV19 and TRBJ2-7, with D hard to call. This CDR3 contains 15 residues. Trimming removed 3 bases at V and 7 bases at J, with 19 bases between. Germline values: CDR1 LNHDA, CDR2 SQIVND (reference sequence). This CDR3 reads CASSIGSSVRWEQYF. CDR3 DNA sequence: TGTGCCAGTAGTATTGGGTCCTCCGTTCGTTGGGAGCAGTACTTC.

Worth noting for this clone: This sample includes further DNA sequences coding for the same CDR3. This chain joins TRBV7-9 and TRBJ2-2; D is undetermined. Germline CDR1 is SEHNR and CDR2 is FQNEAQ (reference sequence). Trimming cost V 5 bases and J 2 bases, with 6 bases left between them. The CDR3 length is 13 residues. CDR3 region: CASSLPNTGELFF. The DNA of the CDR3 is TGTGCCAGCAGCCTACCTAACACCGGGGAGCTGTTTTTT.

The rearrangement links TRBV5-1 to TRBJ2-7, with D tentatively TRBD1 or TRBD2 (5 bases each). V was cut by 1 base and J by 6 bases, with 11 bases left in between. This CDR3 has 13 residues. CDR1 SGHRS and CDR2 YFSETQ come from the germline V gene. The CDR3 coding sequence is TGCGCCAGCAGCTTGCGAGTCGGGACCGAGCAGTACTTC. This translates into CASSLRVGTEQYF. The full variable domain, rest sourced from reference TRBV5-1 and TRBJ2-7, is KAGVTQTPRYLIKTRGQQVTLSCSPISGHRSVSWYQQTPGQGLQFLFEYFSETQRNKGNFPGRFSGRQFSNSRSEMNVSTLELGDSALYLCASSLRVGTEQYFGPGTRLTVT.

The chain joins TRBV27 to TRBJ2-7; D may be TRBD1 or TRBD2 (5 bases each). The CDR3 sequence is 15 residues long. V was cut by 3 bases and J by 9 bases, with 21 bases left in between. The germline gives CDR1 MNHEY, CDR2 SMNVEV (reference sequence). The CDR3 DNA sequence: TGTGCCAGCAGTTTCCTCGGGGCAGGGCCGGATGGGCAGTACTTC. This sequence encodes CASSFLGAGPDGQYF.

This chain links TRBV11-1 with TRBJ2-1; tentative D call: TRBD2 (5 bases). V was pared by 1 base and J by 2 bases, with 12 bases between. Germline V gene lookup returns CDR1 SGHAT and CDR2 FQDESV (reference sequence). This CDR3 has 16 amino acids. The CDR3 is CASSLGTRVTYNEQFF. DNA of the CDR3: TGTGCCAGCAGCTTAGGCACTAGAGTCACCTACAATGAGCAGTTCTTC. The full variable domain, rest sourced from reference TRBV11-1 and TRBJ2-1, is EAEVAQSPRYKITEKSQAVAFWCDPISGHATLYWYRQILGQGPELLVQFQDESVVDDSQLPKDRFSAERLKGVDSTLKIQPAELGDSAMYLCASSLGTRVTYNEQFFGPGTRLTVL.

The chain is built from TRBV13 and TRBJ2-5; TRBD2 is a possible D gene (6 bases). CDR3 size: 14 residues. Germline CDR1 PRHDT, CDR2 FYEKMQ (reference sequence). V gave up 3 bases and J gave up 4 bases, with 12 bases separating them. CDR3 sequence: CASSFGRGGETQYF. The CDR3 nucleotides are TGTGCCAGCAGCTTCGGGCGGGGAGGAGAGACCCAGTACTTC.

V gene TRBV27 combines with J gene TRBJ1-5; 11 bases align to TRBD1. Germline trimming cut 6 bases from V and 3 bases from J; bases unmatched to any gene: 7. The CDR3 length is 16 residues. Germline assignment: CDR1 MNHEY and CDR2 SMNVEV (reference sequence). The CDR3 bases are TGTGCCAGCAGGGCCGGGACAGGGGGATTCAATCAGCCCCAGCATTTT. Its protein is CASRAGTGGFNQPQHF.

This clone was recorded a few times. V is TRBV29-1 and J is TRBJ2-2; the match to TRBD1 covers 7 bases. The CDR3 length is 13 residues. CDR1 and CDR2 (germline): SQVTM, ANQGSEA. J was trimmed by 5 bases and V by 4 bases; bases with no gene match: 4. Here the CDR3 reads CSVGQGLTGELFF. In DNA, the CDR3 is TGCAGCGTTGGACAGGGTCTTACCGGGGAGCTGTTTTTT.

The genes are TRBV28 and TRBJ1-4, with D possibly being TRBD1 (5 bases). The CDR3 sequence is 20 residues long. Germline V CDR1 and CDR2: MDHEN, SYDVKM. Trimming removed 1 base from V and 3 bases from J, with 24 bases in between. The DNA of the CDR3 is TGTGCCAGCAGTTTATTAAGGCCCGCAGGAGGGGCGACGGCTAATGAAAAACTGTTTTTT. It is translated as CASSLLRPAGGATANEKLFF.

The chain links TRBV9 to TRBJ1-5; D is possibly TRBD1 (6 bases). The V and J ends lost 0 bases and 8 bases respectively, with 12 bases between them. The CDR3 covers 14 residues. Germline V gives CDR1 SGDLS, CDR2 YYNGEE. The CDR3: CASSVEGEREPQHF. The CDR3, as DNA: TGTGCCAGCAGCGTAGAGGGGGAGAGAGAGCCCCAGCATTTT.

A single count supports this clone. J is TRBJ2-7 and V is TRBV28; TRBD1 matches at 10 bases. This CDR3 region has 16 residues. Unmatched junction bases numbered 9, after V lost 5 bases and J lost 2 bases. Germline V lookup: CDR1 MDHEN, CDR2 SYDVKM. The CDR3 region has the DNA TGTGCCAGCAGTGGGGACAGGGGAACAGCGGCCTACGAGCAGTACTTC. Amino acid sequence: CASSGDRGTAAYEQYF.

The V and J genes are TRBV5-1 and TRBJ2-7, with TRBD2 matching over 10 bases. The CDR3 totals 17 residues. Trimming removed 0 bases from V and 3 bases from J; junction bases left unmatched: 9. Germline CDR1 is SGHRS and CDR2 is YFSETQ. The CDR3 nucleotides are TGCGCCAGCAGCTTGGGGCATGGTGGACTAGCGGACTACGAGCAGTACTTC. Amino acids: CASSLGHGGLADYEQYF.

This chain links TRBV10-3 with TRBJ2-2; D uncertain. Trimming took 2 bases from V and 8 from J, leaving 18 bases between them. This CDR3 is built from 16 residues. Germline V gene sequence: CDR1 ENHRY, CDR2 SYGVKD. DNA of the CDR3: TGTGCCATCAGTGAGCCAACCGGCTCCATAGGAGGGGAGCTGTTTTTT. It yields the protein CAISEPTGSIGGELFF.

Remarks on this clone: Other DNA sequences within the sample encode an identical CDR3. This chain uses TRBV5-1 with TRBJ2-7; TRBD1 is a possible D gene (5 bases). This CDR3 spans 14 amino acids. V gave up 0 bases and J gave up 0 bases, with 7 bases separating them. Per the germline V gene, CDR1 is SGHRS and CDR2 is YFSETQ. The DNA of the CDR3 is TGCGCCAGCAGCTTGGGCGACAGCTCCTACGAGCAGTACTTC. Its protein is CASSLGDSSYEQYF.